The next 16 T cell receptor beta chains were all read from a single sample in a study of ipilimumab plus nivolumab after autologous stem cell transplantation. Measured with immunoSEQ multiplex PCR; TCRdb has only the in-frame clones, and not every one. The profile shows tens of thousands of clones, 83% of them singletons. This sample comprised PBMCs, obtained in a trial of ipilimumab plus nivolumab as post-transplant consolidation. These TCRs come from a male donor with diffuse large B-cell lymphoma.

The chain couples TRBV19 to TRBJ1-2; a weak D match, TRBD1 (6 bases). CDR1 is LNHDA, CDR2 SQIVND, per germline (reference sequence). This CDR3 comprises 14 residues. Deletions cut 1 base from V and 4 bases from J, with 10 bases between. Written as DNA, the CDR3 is TGTGCCAGTAGTATAGGGGGGGCAAGCTATGGCTACACCTTC. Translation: CASSIGGASYGYTF.

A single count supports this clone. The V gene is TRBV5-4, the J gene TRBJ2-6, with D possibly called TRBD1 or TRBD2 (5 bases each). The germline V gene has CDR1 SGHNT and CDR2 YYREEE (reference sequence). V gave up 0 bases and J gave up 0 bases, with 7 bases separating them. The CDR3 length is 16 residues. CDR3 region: CASSLGGFSGANVLTF. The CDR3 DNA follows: TGTGCCAGCAGCTTGGGGGGGTTCTCTGGGGCCAACGTCCTGACTTTC.

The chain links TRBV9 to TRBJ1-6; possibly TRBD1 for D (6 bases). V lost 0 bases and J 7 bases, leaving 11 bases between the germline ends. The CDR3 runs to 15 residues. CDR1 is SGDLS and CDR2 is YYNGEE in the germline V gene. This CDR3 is CASSVEPGVNSPLHF. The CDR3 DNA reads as TGTGCCAGCAGCGTAGAGCCAGGGGTCAATTCACCCCTCCACTTT.

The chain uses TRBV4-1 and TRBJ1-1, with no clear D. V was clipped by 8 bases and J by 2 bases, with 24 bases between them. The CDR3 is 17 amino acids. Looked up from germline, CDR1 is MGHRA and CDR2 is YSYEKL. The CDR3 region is CASGPTFRTEPNTEAFF. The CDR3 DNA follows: TGCGCCAGCGGACCGACCTTTCGGACGGAACCTAACACTGAAGCTTTCTTT.

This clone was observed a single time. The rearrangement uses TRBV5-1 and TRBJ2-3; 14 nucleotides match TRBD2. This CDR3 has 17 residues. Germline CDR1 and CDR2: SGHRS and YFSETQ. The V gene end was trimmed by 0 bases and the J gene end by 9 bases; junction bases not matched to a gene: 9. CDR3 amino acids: CASSLAGLAGGVLTQYF. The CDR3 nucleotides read TGCGCCAGCAGCTTGGCCGGACTAGCGGGGGGCGTGCTAACGCAGTATTTT.

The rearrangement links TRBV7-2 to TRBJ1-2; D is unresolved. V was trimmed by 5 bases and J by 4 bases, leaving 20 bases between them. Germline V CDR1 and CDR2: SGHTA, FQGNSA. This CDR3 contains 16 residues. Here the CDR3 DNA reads TGTGCCAGCAGCACCCGGTTGGGGAATGGGATCTATGGCTACACCTTC. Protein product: CASSTRLGNGIYGYTF.

CDR3 protein: CASSLDDWGREQYF. DNA for the CDR3: TGTGCCAGCAGCTTAGACGATTGGGGGCGCGAGCAGTACTTC. This rearrangement joins TRBV7-8 to TRBJ2-7, with a weak D call TRBD1 (6 bases). The ends were cut back, 1 base at V and 6 bases at J, with 13 bases in the middle. This CDR3 contains 14 residues. Germline V gene data show CDR1 as SGHVS and CDR2 as FQNEAQ.

In DNA, the CDR3 is TGTGCCAGCAGCTTTGATGGAGGGCTAAAGCCCCAGCATTTT. Residues: CASSFDGGLKPQHF. The chain couples TRBV7-2 to TRBJ1-5, with D uncertain. The V gene's germline CDR1 is SGHTA and CDR2 FQGNSA. The V end lost 3 bases, the J end lost 8 bases, and 14 bases lay between the germline ends. The CDR3 totals 14 residues.

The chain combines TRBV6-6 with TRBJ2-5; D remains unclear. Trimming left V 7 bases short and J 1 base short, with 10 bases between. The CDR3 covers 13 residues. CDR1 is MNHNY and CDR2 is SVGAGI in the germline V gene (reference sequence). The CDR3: CASKGRSQETQYF. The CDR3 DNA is TGTGCCAGCAAGGGCAGATCCCAAGAGACCCAGTACTTC.

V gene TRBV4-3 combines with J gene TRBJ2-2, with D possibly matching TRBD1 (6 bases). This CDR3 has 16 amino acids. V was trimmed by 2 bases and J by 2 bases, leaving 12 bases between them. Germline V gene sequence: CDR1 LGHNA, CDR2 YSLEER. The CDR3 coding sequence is TGCGCCAGCAGCCAACAAGCCGGGACAAACACCGGGGAGCTGTTTTTT. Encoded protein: CASSQQAGTNTGELFF.

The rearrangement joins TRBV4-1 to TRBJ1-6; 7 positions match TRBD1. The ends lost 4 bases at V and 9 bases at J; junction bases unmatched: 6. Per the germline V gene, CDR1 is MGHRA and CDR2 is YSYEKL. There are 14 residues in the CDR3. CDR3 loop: CASSRDRAGSPLHF. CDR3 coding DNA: TGCGCCAGCAGCCGAGACAGGGCCGGTTCACCCCTCCACTTT.

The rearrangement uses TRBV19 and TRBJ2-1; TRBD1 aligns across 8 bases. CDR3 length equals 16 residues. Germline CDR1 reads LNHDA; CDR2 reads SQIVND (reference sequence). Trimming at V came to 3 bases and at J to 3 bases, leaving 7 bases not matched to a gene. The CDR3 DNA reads TGTGCCAGTAGTATGTATGGGACAGGAGGCTACAATGAGCAGTTCTTC. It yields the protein CASSMYGTGGYNEQFF.

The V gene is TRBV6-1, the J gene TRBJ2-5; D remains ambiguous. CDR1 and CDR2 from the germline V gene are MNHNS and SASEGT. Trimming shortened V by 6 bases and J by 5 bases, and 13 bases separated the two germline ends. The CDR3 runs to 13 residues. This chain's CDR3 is CASSVTSLETQYF. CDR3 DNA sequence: TGTGCCAGCAGCGTCACTTCTTTGGAGACCCAGTACTTC.

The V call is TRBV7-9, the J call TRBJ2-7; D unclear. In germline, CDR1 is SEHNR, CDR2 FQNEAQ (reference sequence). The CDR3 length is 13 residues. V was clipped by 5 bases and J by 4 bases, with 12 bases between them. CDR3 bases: TGTGCCAGCAGCCAAACCGACCGATACGAGCAGTACTTC. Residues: CASSQTDRYEQYF.

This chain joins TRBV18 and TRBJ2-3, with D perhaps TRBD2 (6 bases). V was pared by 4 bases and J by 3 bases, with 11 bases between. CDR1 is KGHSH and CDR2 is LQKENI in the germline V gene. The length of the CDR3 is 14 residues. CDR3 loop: CASSLAGNTDTQYF. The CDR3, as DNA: TGTGCCAGCTCACTTGCGGGGAATACAGATACGCAGTATTTT.

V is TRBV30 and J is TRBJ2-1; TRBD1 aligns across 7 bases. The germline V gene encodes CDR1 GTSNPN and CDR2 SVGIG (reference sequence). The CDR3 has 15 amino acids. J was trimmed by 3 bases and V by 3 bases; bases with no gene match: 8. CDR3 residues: CAWRRRDSYYNEQFF. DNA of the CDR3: TGTGCCTGGAGGCGACGGGACAGCTACTACAATGAGCAGTTCTTC.